The sample holds a few counts of the clone carrying this TCR beta chain. No antigen is known for it. This record belongs to a study of cytomegalovirus exposure and HLA in healthy donors. PCR amplification relied on 60 Vbeta primers (plus 13 Jbeta primers). TCRdb's copy holds only in-frame clones and misses some; the assay was immunoSEQ multiplex PCR. The data contain about 160,000 clones, roughly 82% of them seen just once; the ten biggest clones take up roughly 3%. Study-level findings and limits: Later on, analysis showed that most CMV-associated TCR beta chains appeared to be HLA-restricted. A missense variant in DCLRE1C was later tied to TCR beta V- and J-gene trimming. For most TCR sequences rarity was the rule, although some public TCRs occurred in many donors. CMV serostatus was the sole immune exposure data available.

J was trimmed by 0 bases and V by 6 bases; bases with no gene match: 7. Looked up from germline, CDR1 is LNHDA and CDR2 is SQIVND (reference sequence). The CDR3 is 15 amino acids. The rearrangement links TRBV19 to TRBJ1-1; 7 nucleotides match TRBD1. The TCR comes from a woman in her fifties or sixties in good health and CMV-seropositive. Sequencing was performed on PBMCs. The CDR3 nucleotides read TGTGCCAGTAGCCGGGACAGCGTTATGAACACTGAAGCTTTCTTT. It translates to CASSRDSVMNTEAFF.